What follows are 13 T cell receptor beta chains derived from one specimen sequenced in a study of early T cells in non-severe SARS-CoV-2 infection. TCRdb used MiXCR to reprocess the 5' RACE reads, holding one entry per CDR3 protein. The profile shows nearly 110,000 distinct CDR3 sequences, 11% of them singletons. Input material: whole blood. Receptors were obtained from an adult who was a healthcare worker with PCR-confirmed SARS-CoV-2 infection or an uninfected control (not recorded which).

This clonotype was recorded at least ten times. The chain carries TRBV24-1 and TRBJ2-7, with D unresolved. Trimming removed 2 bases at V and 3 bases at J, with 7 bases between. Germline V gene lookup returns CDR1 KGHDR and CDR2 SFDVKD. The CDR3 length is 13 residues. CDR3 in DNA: TGTGCCACCAGTGATTCAGCCCTCTACGAGCAGTACTTC. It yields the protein CATSDSALYEQYF.

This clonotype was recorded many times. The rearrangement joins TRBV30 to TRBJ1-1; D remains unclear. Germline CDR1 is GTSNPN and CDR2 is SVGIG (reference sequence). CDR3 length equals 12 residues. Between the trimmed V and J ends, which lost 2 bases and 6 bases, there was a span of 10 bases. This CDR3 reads CAWSRGYAEAFF. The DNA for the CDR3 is TGTGCCTGGAGTCGGGGTTACGCTGAAGCTTTCTTT.

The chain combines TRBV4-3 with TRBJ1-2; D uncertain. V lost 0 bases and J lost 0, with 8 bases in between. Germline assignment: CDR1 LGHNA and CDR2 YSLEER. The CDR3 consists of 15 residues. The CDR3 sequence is CASSQEIQTNYGYTF. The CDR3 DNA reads TGCGCCAGCAGCCAAGAAATCCAGACTAACTATGGCTACACCTTC.

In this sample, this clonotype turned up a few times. The CDR3 region is CSVSSRRAEAFF. The DNA of the CDR3 is TGCAGCGTTTCCTCGAGAAGGGCTGAAGCTTTCTTT. This chain joins TRBV29-1 and TRBJ1-1, with no clear D. This CDR3 has 12 amino acids. V was shortened by 5 bases and J by 6 bases, with 13 bases between the two germline ends. Germline CDR1 SQVTM, CDR2 ANQGSEA.

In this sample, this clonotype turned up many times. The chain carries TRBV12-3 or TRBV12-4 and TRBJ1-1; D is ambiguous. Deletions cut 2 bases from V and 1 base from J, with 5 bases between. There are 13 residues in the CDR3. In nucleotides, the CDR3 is TGTGCCAGCAGTTTAAGTGGGAACACTGAAGCTTTCTTT. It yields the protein CASSLSGNTEAFF.

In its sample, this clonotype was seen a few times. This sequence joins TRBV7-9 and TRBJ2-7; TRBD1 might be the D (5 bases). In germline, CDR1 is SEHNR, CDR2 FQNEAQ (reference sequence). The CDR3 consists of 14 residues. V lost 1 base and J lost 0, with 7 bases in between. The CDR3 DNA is TGTGCCAGCAGCTTAGGACAGCCCTCCTACGAGCAGTACTTC. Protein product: CASSLGQPSYEQYF.

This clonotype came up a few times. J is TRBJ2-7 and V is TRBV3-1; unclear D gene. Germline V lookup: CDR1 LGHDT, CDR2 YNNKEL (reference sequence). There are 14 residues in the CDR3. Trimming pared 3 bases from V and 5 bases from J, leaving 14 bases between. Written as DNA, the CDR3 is TGTGCCAGCAGCCACACGGACCCCCTAGACGAGCAGTACTTC. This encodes CASSHTDPLDEQYF.

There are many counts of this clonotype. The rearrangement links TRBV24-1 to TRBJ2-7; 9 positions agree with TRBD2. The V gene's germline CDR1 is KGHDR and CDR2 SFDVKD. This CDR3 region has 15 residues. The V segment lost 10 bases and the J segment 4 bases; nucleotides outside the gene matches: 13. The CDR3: CATLAGGPSWYEQYF. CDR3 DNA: TGTGCCACTTTGGCGGGAGGGCCCTCATGGTACGAGCAGTACTTC.

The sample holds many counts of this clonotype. In DNA form, the CDR3 reads TGTGCCAGCGATCCTAGGGGCGGACTCACTGAAGCTTTCTTT. Translation: CASDPRGGLTEAFF. The chain recombines TRBV7-9 with TRBJ1-1; perhaps TRBD1 as D (5 bases). V was trimmed by 8 bases and J by 4 bases, leaving 17 bases between them. Germline values: CDR1 SEHNR, CDR2 FQNEAQ (reference sequence). The CDR3 extends over 14 amino acids.

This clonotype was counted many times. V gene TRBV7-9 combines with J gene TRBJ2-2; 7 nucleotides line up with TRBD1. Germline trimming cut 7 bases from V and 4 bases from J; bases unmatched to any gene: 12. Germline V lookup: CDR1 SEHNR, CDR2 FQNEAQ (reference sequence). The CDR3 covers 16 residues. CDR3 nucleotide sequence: TGTGCCAGCACCTCGAGAGGGGGCGAGGGCACCGGGGAGCTGTTTTTT. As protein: CASTSRGGEGTGELFF.

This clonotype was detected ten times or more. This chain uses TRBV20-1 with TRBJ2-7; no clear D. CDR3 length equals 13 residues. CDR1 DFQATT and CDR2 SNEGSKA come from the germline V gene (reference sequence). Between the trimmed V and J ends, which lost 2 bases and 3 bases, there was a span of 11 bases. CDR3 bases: TGCAGTGCTAGAAACGCGGAATACTACGAGCAGTACTTC. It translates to CSARNAEYYEQYF.

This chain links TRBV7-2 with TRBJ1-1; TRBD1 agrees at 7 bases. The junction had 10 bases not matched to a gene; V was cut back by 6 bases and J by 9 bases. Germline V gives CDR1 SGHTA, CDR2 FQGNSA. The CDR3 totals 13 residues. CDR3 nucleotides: TGTGCCAGCAGGTACCAAGGGACAGCAAAAGCTTTCTTT. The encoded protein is CASRYQGTAKAFF.

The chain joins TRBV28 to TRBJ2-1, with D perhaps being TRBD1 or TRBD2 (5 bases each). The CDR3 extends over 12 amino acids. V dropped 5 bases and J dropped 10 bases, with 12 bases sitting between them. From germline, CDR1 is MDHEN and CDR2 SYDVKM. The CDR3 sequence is CASSVRDVEQFF. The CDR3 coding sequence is TGTGCCAGCAGTGTCCGGGACGTAGAGCAGTTCTTC.